This TCR beta chain was sequenced in a study of T-cell reconstitution after alpha-beta-depleted transplantation in children (dated by TCRdb to about 2016). Background for the entire study: The study quantitatively tracked T-cell immune reconstitution after TCRalphabeta/CD19-depleted allogeneic hematopoietic cell transplantation in children using TCR repertoire profiling. The full study reports these points: About two months after transplant, the apparently early recovery of alphabetaT-cell counts reportedly depended on just several hundred clones that had expanded rapidly and came from non-depleted graft cells. Hyperexpanded clone frequencies declined over subsequent months; after one year, T-cell counts and TCRbeta diversity were mostly attributed to newly produced T cells. The high TCRbeta diversity at day 60 in some patients was ascribed to recipient T cells and intrathymic progenitors that had survived conditioning.

This clonotype was counted only a few times. Its antigen remains unidentified. No base-level quality is on record; no much larger clone is a single base apart. Interpreted using the paper, the treatment or condition label stands for: allogeneic hematopoietic cell transplantation with graft depleted of TCRalphabeta T cells and CD19 B cells. Transplant recipients were children who received TCRalphabeta/CD19-depleted allogeneic hematopoietic cell grafts. The library was obtained by PCR. Sequenced using an Illumina HiSeq 2500. To normalize quantification of the TCRbeta repertoire, the TCR libraries were built with molecular barcoding that relied on unique molecular identifiers. The raw public data were reprocessed by TCRdb itself: fastp quality trimming at Q25, MiXCR clonotype calling, in-frame beta chains only. For every CDR3 protein sequence, its rows merge into one entry that carries the most common genes and DNA. The sample table lists 250,000 to 400,000 distinct CDR3 sequences, around 25% of them with a count of one. Jointly, the top ten make up about a tenth of the sample.

Sample: PBMCs, mostly from graft donor cells, taken 180 days after TCRalphabeta/CD19-depleted stem cell transplant. This clonotype originated in a male patient between 10 and 17 years old who had a stem cell transplant for acute lymphoblastic leukemia, so the T cells may come from the graft donor.

The sequenced DNA is TGTGCCAGCAGTCTACTGGGATTAGCTAACTATGGCTACACCTTC. Its protein product is CASSLLGLANYGYTF. The chain uses TRBV12-3 or TRBV12-4 and TRBJ1-2; no D segment can be confidently identified. V sheds 5 bases and J sheds 0 bases, leaving 13 bases between their ends. Taken from cysteine to phenylalanine, the CDR3 has 15 residues. The DNA shown is the 45-base CDR3, in frame from base 1.